The text below deals with one TCR beta chain. Time point defined: pre-sensitization, week 0. Documented treatment: therapeutic diphenylcyclopropenone sensitization with weekly scalp DPC. The starting material, unfractionated whole blood, was used for total RNA extraction. The source of the sample is a study of human T cells and chemical hapten exposure. Across the whole study: Weekly scalp doses of diphenylcyclopropenone were given to patients during the roughly 26-week study.

One entry per CDR3 protein results from TCRdb running MiXCR on the RACE reads. The sample holds 33,000 or so distinct CDR3 sequences, around 12% seen once. CDR3 size: 14 residues. Germline V lookup: CDR1 MDHEN, CDR2 SYDVKM. Trimming took 11 bases from V and 1 from J, leaving 15 bases between them. This chain uses TRBV28 with TRBJ1-5; possibly TRBD1 for D (5 bases). Material: whole blood, obtained in connection with sensitization to the hapten diphenylcyclopropenone (DPC). The sequence was collected from a middle-aged woman with alopecia areata. Some clones in this sample may be carry-over from other donors' samples. The DNA for the CDR3 is TGTGCCTCAGCTTCTTGGGGGAGCAATCAGCCCCAGCATTTT. It codes for CASASWGSNQPQHF.